The 7 T cell receptor beta chains given below trace back to one sample, sequenced in a study of tumor-infiltrating lymphocytes in primary liver carcinoma. A constant-region primer primed TCR beta cDNA synthesis from roughly 500 ng of total RNA. For TCR beta, libraries were produced by three nested multiplex PCR rounds using slightly modified ARM-PCR. The first two PCR rounds used TRBV1-TRBV30 forward primers with a C-beta reverse primer, about 10 cycles each. TCRdb independently ran MiXCR on the multiplex PCR reads; one entry per CDR3 protein. Among 120,000 or so distinct CDR3 sequences, 60% to 70% were seen once, and the ten largest hold around 9.3%. For each extraction, RNA and DNA were obtained together from 20-30 mg of unsorted bulk tissue. Input material: liver tumor tissue from sampling region 1. Subset noted: tumor region T1, superior pole. The receptors come from a woman in her sixties with primary liver carcinoma and hepatitis B virus infection.

Points on this clonotype: One base away lies a much larger clone, so this may be a sequencing read error. The chain carries TRBV10-3 and TRBJ2-5, with TRBD1 matching over 9 bases. This CDR3 is 18 amino acids long. Germline assignment: CDR1 ENHRY and CDR2 SYGVKD. DNA for the CDR3: TGTGTCATCAGTGAGTCGGAACCGGGACAGGGCTTCGGAGAGACCCAGTACTTC. Amino acids: CVISESEPGQGFGETQYF.

As for this clonotype: The junction shows a germline mismatch at one end, possibly a read error. The chain links TRBV7-9 to TRBJ2-4; D not resolved. Germline CDR1 is SEHNR and CDR2 is FQNEAQ (reference sequence). The CDR3 consists of 13 residues. The CDR3 here is CASSLGGRNIQCF. As DNA, the CDR3 is TGTGCCAGCAGCTTAGGGGGAAGAAACATTCAGTGCTTC.

In regard to this clonotype: One junction end does not reproduce the germline sequence, and a read error may be involved. V gene TRBV12-3 or TRBV12-4 combines with J gene TRBJ2-5, with TRBD1 identical over 9 bases. The CDR3 totals 13 residues. The CDR3 region is CAGRDRVGETQYF. CDR3 nucleotide sequence: TGTGCCGGCAGGGACAGGGTAGGCGAGACCCAATACTTC.

With respect to this clonotype: The conserved phenylalanine or tryptophan normally closing the CDR3 is absent here, so this likely arose from a read error. This chain uses TRBV29-1 with TRBJ2-1; 10 bases are a match to TRBD1. The germline gives CDR1 SQVTM, CDR2 ANQGSEA. This CDR3 has 15 residues. V trimming: 5 bases; J trimming: 5 bases; junction bases outside the gene matches: 9. CDR3 sequence: CSVQIGTGDDNEQFI. As DNA, the CDR3 is TGCAGCGTTCAAATCGGGACAGGGGACGACAATGAGCAGTTCATC.

The sample holds a few counts of this clonotype. This chain uses TRBV6-6 with TRBJ2-1, with 8 bases fitting TRBD1. CDR1 and CDR2 (germline): MNHNY, SVGAGI (reference sequence). V shed 5 bases, J shed 12 bases, and the junction held 6 bases outside the gene matches. This CDR3 spans 12 amino acids. The CDR3 bases are TGTGCCAGCAGTCGACAGGGGCTCTTGCAGTTCTTC. It translates to CASSRQGLLQFF.

This clonotype is medium-sized (0.01 to 0.1%) within its sample. This rearrangement joins TRBV6-5 to TRBJ2-3; a weak D match, TRBD2 (5 bases). Germline V lookup: CDR1 MNHEY, CDR2 SVGAGI. The CDR3 covers 14 residues. Trimming removed 7 bases at V and 4 bases at J, with 15 bases between. The CDR3 nucleotides are TGTGCCAGCATCAGATTATCGGGGTCAGATACGCAGTATTTT. Amino acid sequence: CASIRLSGSDTQYF.

Note on this clonotype: Because the CDR3 is missing its conserved closing phenylalanine or tryptophan, this is likely a read error. The chain joins TRBV10-3 to TRBJ2-7; no firm D call. The V gene's germline CDR1 is ENHRY and CDR2 SYGVKD. This CDR3 contains 12 residues. In nucleotides, the CDR3 is TGCGCCATCAGTGCTATCCTAGAGGAGCAGTACTTG. Amino acid sequence: CAISAILEEQYL.